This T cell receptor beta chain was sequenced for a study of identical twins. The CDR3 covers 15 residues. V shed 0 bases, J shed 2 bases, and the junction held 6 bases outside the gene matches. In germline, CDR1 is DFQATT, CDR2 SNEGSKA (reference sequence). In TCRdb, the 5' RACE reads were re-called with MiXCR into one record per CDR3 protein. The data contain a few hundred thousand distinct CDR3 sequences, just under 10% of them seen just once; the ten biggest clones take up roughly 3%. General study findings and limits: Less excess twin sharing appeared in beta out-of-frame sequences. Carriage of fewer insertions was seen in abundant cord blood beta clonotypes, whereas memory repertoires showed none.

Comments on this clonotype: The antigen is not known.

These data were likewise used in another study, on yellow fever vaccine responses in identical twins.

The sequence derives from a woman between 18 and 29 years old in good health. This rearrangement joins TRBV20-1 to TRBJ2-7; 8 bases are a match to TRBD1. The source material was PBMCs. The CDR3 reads CSAREDRVDTYEQYF. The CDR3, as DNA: TGCAGTGCTAGAGAGGACAGGGTGGACACCTACGAGCAGTACTTC.